This T cell receptor beta chain was captured by sequencing in a study of molecular identifiers for immune sequencing clone quantification. Study background: In replicates, RNA from roughly 20,000 or 100,000 naive CD8 cells was divided five ways and four parts were sequenced.

TCRdb analysed the PCR reads with MiXCR anew, one entry per CDR3 protein. Of approximately 630,000 distinct CDR3 sequences in the sample, about 25% were seen once. This clonotype was seen more than once but under ten times. V lost 3 bases and J lost 1, with 11 bases in between. This CDR3 region has 15 residues. The V gene's germline CDR1 is WSHSY and CDR2 SAAADI. The source material was naive CD8+ T cells from blood, with Jurkat cell RNA spiked in. Subset denoted: FACS-sorted CD8+CD4-CCR7+CD45RA+ naive T cells. The clonotype originates from a human donor in good health. Some libraries in this study had Jurkat cell RNA spiked in. The chain joins TRBV10-2 to TRBJ2-3; D is perhaps TRBD2 (6 bases). The CDR3 reads CASSEAERGTDTQYF. DNA for the CDR3: TGCGCCAGCAGTGAAGCGGAGCGGGGCACAGATACGCAGTATTTT.